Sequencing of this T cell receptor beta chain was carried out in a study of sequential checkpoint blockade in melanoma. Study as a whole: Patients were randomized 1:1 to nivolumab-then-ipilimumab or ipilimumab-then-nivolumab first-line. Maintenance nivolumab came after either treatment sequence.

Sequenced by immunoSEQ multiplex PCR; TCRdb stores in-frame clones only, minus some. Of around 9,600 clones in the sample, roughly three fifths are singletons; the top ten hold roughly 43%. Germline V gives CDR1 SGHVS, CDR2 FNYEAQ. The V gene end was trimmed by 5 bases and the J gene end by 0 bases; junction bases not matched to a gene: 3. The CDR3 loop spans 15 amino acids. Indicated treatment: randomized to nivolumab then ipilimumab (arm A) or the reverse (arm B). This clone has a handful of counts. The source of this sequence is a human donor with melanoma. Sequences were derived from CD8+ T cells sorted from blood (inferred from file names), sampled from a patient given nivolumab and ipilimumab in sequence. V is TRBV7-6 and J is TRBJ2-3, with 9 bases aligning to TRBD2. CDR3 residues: CASSESGGSTDTQYF. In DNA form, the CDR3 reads TGTGCCAGCAGCGAGAGCGGGGGGAGCACAGATACGCAGTATTTT. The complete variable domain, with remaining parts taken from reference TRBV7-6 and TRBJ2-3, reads GAGVSQSPRYKVTKRGQDVALRCDPISGHVSLYWYRQALGQGPEFLTYFNYEAQQDKSGLPNDRFSAERPEGSISTLTIQRTEQRDSAMYRCASSESGGSTDTQYFGPGTRLTVL.